This is a list of T cell receptor beta chains from one sample in a study of T-cell reconstitution after alpha-beta-depleted transplantation in children. MiXCR, applied by TCRdb to the PCR reads, yields one record per CDR3 protein. The sample lists some 280,000 distinct CDR3 sequences, 9.9% occurring once. The sequencing here drew on PBMCs from the stem cell graft donor, taken from the stem cell graft. These receptors were obtained from a human donor who donated a stem cell graft to a child with SCID. Both conserved end residues are part of each CDR3.

v_call cdr3_aa
TRBV27 CASSSTGGQGYTF
TRBV10-3 CAISDRAGDQPQHF
TRBV14 CASSQERQVQVGQNIQYF
TRBV6-2/TRBV6-3 CASNQEGGNQPQHF
TRBV20-1 CSAPAGGAITSTDTQYF
TRBV20-1 CSAARVGANEKLFF
TRBV19 CASRWGLGTEAFF
TRBV16 CASSPPNRGQETQYF
TRBV29-1 CSVGHSGLDPSLAKNIQYF
TRBV11-3 CASSSRDLYNEQFF
TRBV4-1 CASSQDGDTYTEAFF
TRBV6-1 CASNYGEGVNTEAFF
TRBV5-1 CASSLRTSSYNEQFF
TRBV6-5 CASSYGRTGDTFF
TRBV6-5 CASRLSVTGGTDTQYF
TRBV6-1 CASSGIQGSVSYGYTF
TRBV10-3 CAISAAGYNEQFF
TRBV27 CASSLTRRALYEQYF
TRBV25-1 CASSVGSEQFF
TRBV12-3/TRBV12-4 CASSALGQGSNQPQHF
TRBV11-2 CASSLDRTGSNYGYTF
TRBV7-6 CASSSQGPGGTEAFF
TRBV15 CATRLDRGSNQPQHF
TRBV6-5 CASSYSPNTGELFF
TRBV12-3/TRBV12-4 CASTQGGGALGDTQYF
TRBV10-3 CAISVPGTPNTEAFF
TRBV4-2 CASSQDLGLAGSSGELFF
TRBV18 CASSPPMPGQGSNTEAFF
TRBV20-1 CSARDTTGGGYGYTF
TRBV10-3 CAIQRETNYGYTF
TRBV7-9 CASSRQGTEQFF
TRBV3-1 CASSQEGGESYEQYF
TRBV5-8 CASSLERNIQYF
TRBV11-2 CASSSGENIYEQYF
TRBV7-2 CASSRPGQGAGAFF
TRBV10-3 CAINRGAAYNEQFF
TRBV20-1 CSATPDSYEQYF
TRBV29-1 CSVEDAILGGDYEQYF
TRBV5-6 CASLTTTENYGYTF
TRBV12-3/TRBV12-4 CASSWAGPLDNSPLHF
TRBV12-3/TRBV12-4 CASSIAPTNTEAFF